These T cell receptor beta chains were read from a single sample in a study of T cell clonotyping in hematopoietic cell transplantation. Only in-frame clones appear in the TCRdb table, and some are missing; sequencing was by immunoSEQ multiplex PCR. The sample lists thousands of clones, about 92% occurring once. The sample in question was PBMCs, obtained 180 days after allogeneic stem cell transplant. The receptors shown here come from a female patient aged 50-59 years who had an allogeneic stem cell transplant from an unrelated donor, so the T cells may come from the graft donor. Some clones in this sample may be carry-over from other donors' samples. The CDR3 runs from the conserved cysteine through the conserved F or W. The D gene is left open where the match is weak. The size field is filled for only some rows; it gives once, few, many or a size class.

J: TRBJ1-1; V: TRBV21-1; D: .; size: .; DNA: TGTGCCAGCAGCAAATCGGCTGAAGCTTTCTTT; CDR3: CASSKSAEAFF
J: TRBJ1-3; V: TRBV5-4; D: .; size: .; DNA: TGTGCCAGCAGCCTGACAGGAAACACCATATATTTT; CDR3: CASSLTGNTIYF
J: TRBJ1-3; V: TRBV28; D: .; size: .; DNA: TGTGCCAGCAGTCCTGGGGGTAGTGTCTCTGGAAACACCATATATTTT; CDR3: CASSPGGSVSGNTIYF
J: TRBJ2-5; V: TRBV6-1; D: TRBD2; size: .; DNA: TGTGCCAGCATCTGGGGGGGGAAAGAGACCCAGTACTTC; CDR3: CASIWGGKETQYF
J: TRBJ2-2; V: TRBV19; D: .; size: .; DNA: TGTGCCAGTAGTACGCTAGCGTTGGGAAACACCGGGGAGCTGTTTTTT; CDR3: CASSTLALGNTGELFF
J: TRBJ2-1; V: TRBV28; D: .; size: .; DNA: TGTGCCAGCACCACCCCCGGGGCTGAGCAGTTCTTC; CDR3: CASTTPGAEQFF
J: TRBJ2-1; V: TRBV28; D: .; size: .; DNA: TGTGCCAGTGGCAGGTCCTACAATGAGCAGTTCTTC; CDR3: CASGRSYNEQFF
J: TRBJ1-2; V: TRBV28; D: .; size: .; DNA: TGTGCCAGCAGTTTGGGGGCTAACTATGGCTACACCTTC; CDR3: CASSLGANYGYTF
J: TRBJ1-5; V: TRBV7-2; D: .; size: .; DNA: TGTGCCAGCAGCTTAGAGGGGTTTAGCAATCAGCCCCAGCATTTT; CDR3: CASSLEGFSNQPQHF
J: TRBJ1-6; V: TRBV5-1; D: .; size: .; DNA: TGCGCCAGCACCCTGGGGCAGGAGAATTCACCCCTCCACTTT; CDR3: CASTLGQENSPLHF
J: TRBJ1-5; V: TRBV19; D: .; size: .; DNA: TGTGCCAGTAAGGAATGGCTCAATCAGCCCCAGCATTTT; CDR3: CASKEWLNQPQHF
J: TRBJ2-2; V: TRBV10-1; D: .; size: .; DNA: TGCGCCAGCAGTGGACAGCGGAACACCGGGGAGCTGTTTTTT; CDR3: CASSGQRNTGELFF
J: TRBJ1-5; V: TRBV28; D: .; size: .; DNA: TGTGCCAGCAGTTTGGGGACGGGGGGCGAACAGCCCCAGCATTTT; CDR3: CASSLGTGGEQPQHF
J: TRBJ2-1; V: TRBV2; D: .; size: .; DNA: TGTGCCAGCAGTGAAGGGCAGAGCTCCTACAATGAGCAGTTCTTC; CDR3: CASSEGQSSYNEQFF
J: TRBJ1-2; V: TRBV5-4; D: TRBD1; size: .; DNA: TGTGCCAGCAGCTTAAGGGACAGGGCGGGTGGCTACACCTTC; CDR3: CASSLRDRAGGYTF
J: TRBJ2-7; V: TRBV11-2; D: TRBD1; size: .; DNA: TGTGCCAGCAGCCCGGGACAGGGACCTCCTTACGAGCAGTACTTC; CDR3: CASSPGQGPPYEQYF
J: TRBJ2-7; V: TRBV7-8; D: TRBD2; size: .; DNA: TGTGCCAGCAGCTTAGTCGTACTAGCGTCCTACGAGCAGTACTTC; CDR3: CASSLVVLASYEQYF
J: TRBJ2-2; V: TRBV19; D: .; size: .; DNA: TGTGCCAGTTGGACAGTCGCGAACACCGGGGAGCTGTTTTTT; CDR3: CASWTVANTGELFF
J: TRBJ2-3; V: TRBV6-6; D: .; size: .; DNA: TGTGCCAGCAGTTACGCGGGCTTCACAGATACGCAGTATTTT; CDR3: CASSYAGFTDTQYF
J: TRBJ2-5; V: TRBV29-1; D: TRBD1; size: .; DNA: TGCAGCGTTGAATGGGACAGGGGTCCATGGGAGACCCAGTACTTC; CDR3: CSVEWDRGPWETQYF
J: TRBJ1-1; V: TRBV2; D: .; size: .; DNA: TGTGCCAGCAGTAAGGAGATGACTGAAGCTTTCTTT; CDR3: CASSKEMTEAFF
J: TRBJ2-7; V: TRBV6-1; D: .; size: once; DNA: TGTGCCAGCTCGCTAGTGGGGGCCTTCTCCTACGAGCAGTACTTC; CDR3: CASSLVGAFSYEQYF
J: TRBJ1-1; V: TRBV7-9; D: .; size: .; DNA: TGTGCCAGCAGCTTACAGAACACTGAAGCTTTCTTT; CDR3: CASSLQNTEAFF
J: TRBJ2-5; V: TRBV27; D: .; size: .; DNA: TGTGCCAGCAGTTTTCTTGACAGAGTTCAAGAGACCCAGTACTTC; CDR3: CASSFLDRVQETQYF
J: TRBJ1-1; V: TRBV4-1; D: .; size: .; DNA: TGCGCCAGCAGCCAAGGACTAGGACACATGAACACTGAAGCTTTCTTT; CDR3: CASSQGLGHMNTEAFF
J: TRBJ2-1; V: TRBV2; D: .; size: .; DNA: TGTGCCAGCAGTCCTGACCGCGGTGAGCAGTTCTTC; CDR3: CASSPDRGEQFF
J: TRBJ2-7; V: TRBV12-5; D: .; size: .; DNA: TGTGCTAGTGGTTTGGGCAGGGGAGGCGAGCAGTACTTC; CDR3: CASGLGRGGEQYF
J: TRBJ1-4; V: TRBV18; D: .; size: .; DNA: TGTGCCAGCTCACCAGGAGGGTATGAAAAACTGTTTTTT; CDR3: CASSPGGYEKLFF
J: TRBJ1-1; V: TRBV11-2; D: .; size: .; DNA: TGTGCCAGCAGCTCATATGACGACAGAATGAACACTGAAGCTTTCTTT; CDR3: CASSSYDDRMNTEAFF
J: TRBJ2-7; V: TRBV5-1; D: TRBD1; size: once; DNA: TGCGCCAGCAGCCCACAGACAGGGGGCTTGTACGAGCAGTACTTC; CDR3: CASSPQTGGLYEQYF
J: TRBJ1-1; V: TRBV7-8; D: .; size: .; DNA: TGTGCCAGCAGCCCCCGACCGCAGGGAACTGAAGCTTTCTTT; CDR3: CASSPRPQGTEAFF
J: TRBJ2-2; V: TRBV5-4; D: .; size: .; DNA: TGTGCCAGCAGCTTGTCTCAGTCGGGAAACACCGGGGAGCTGTTTTTT; CDR3: CASSLSQSGNTGELFF
J: TRBJ2-5; V: TRBV15; D: TRBD1; size: .; DNA: TGTGCCACCAGCAGAGGGGACAGGGAGGCGGAGACCCAGTACTTC; CDR3: CATSRGDREAETQYF
J: TRBJ2-7; V: TRBV9; D: .; size: .; DNA: TGTGCCAGCAGCGTAGGATCATTGAAGGGGGAGCAGTACTTC; CDR3: CASSVGSLKGEQYF
J: TRBJ1-3; V: TRBV18; D: .; size: .; DNA: TGTGCCAGCTCTTCCCAGTCGGCAGGGGCGCGTAACACCATATATTTT; CDR3: CASSSQSAGARNTIYF
J: TRBJ1-5; V: TRBV6-6; D: .; size: .; DNA: TGTGCCAGCAGTTACTCGGACGGGCCCAGCAATCAGCCCCAGCATTTT; CDR3: CASSYSDGPSNQPQHF
J: TRBJ1-3; V: TRBV2; D: .; size: .; DNA: TGTGCCAGCAGTGACGAGGGTCAGGCTGGAAACACCATATATTTT; CDR3: CASSDEGQAGNTIYF
J: TRBJ2-2; V: TRBV7-6; D: .; size: .; DNA: TGTGCCAGCAGCTTAAGCTCCCGCGGCGGGGAGCTGTTTTTT; CDR3: CASSLSSRGGELFF
J: TRBJ2-7; V: TRBV7-6; D: TRBD2; size: .; DNA: TGTGCCAGCAGCTTAGAACTAGCGGCATCCTACGAGCAGTACTTC; CDR3: CASSLELAASYEQYF
J: TRBJ2-3; V: TRBV5-5; D: TRBD2; size: .; DNA: TGTGCCAGCAGCCTAGCGGGGGGAAGCACAGATACGCAGTATTTT; CDR3: CASSLAGGSTDTQYF
J: TRBJ1-4; V: TRBV18; D: .; size: .; DNA: TGTGCCAGCTCCCCCTCAGGTCCGGCTAATGAAAAACTGTTTTTT; CDR3: CASSPSGPANEKLFF
J: TRBJ2-7; V: TRBV6-5; D: TRBD2; size: .; DNA: TGTGCCAGCAGTTACGATCCAGCGGGAGGCGTCTACGAGCAGTACTTC; CDR3: CASSYDPAGGVYEQYF
J: TRBJ2-1; V: TRBV29-1; D: .; size: .; DNA: TGCAGCCTCAGCCCTGTCTCCTACAATGAGCAGTTCTTC; CDR3: CSLSPVSYNEQFF
J: TRBJ1-2; V: TRBV6-5; D: .; size: .; DNA: TGTGCCAGCAGTTACACCCCGGGGGCCCATGGCTACACCTTC; CDR3: CASSYTPGAHGYTF
J: TRBJ2-5; V: TRBV29-1; D: .; size: .; DNA: TGCAGCGTAAAGGGCCGGGGGGAGACCCAGTACTTC; CDR3: CSVKGRGETQYF
J: TRBJ2-3; V: TRBV30; D: .; size: .; DNA: TGTGCCTGGAGCGCCCATGGGCAGCCCAGCACAGATACGCAGTATTTT; CDR3: CAWSAHGQPSTDTQYF
J: TRBJ1-4; V: TRBV15; D: .; size: .; DNA: TGTGCCACCAGCAGAGAACTCGCCGAAAAACTGTTTTTT; CDR3: CATSRELAEKLFF
J: TRBJ2-7; V: TRBV12-5; D: .; size: .; DNA: TGTGCTAGTGGTTTGGCCCCGTCCCATCTAACTACGAAGCAGTACTTC; CDR3: CASGLAPSHLTTKQYF